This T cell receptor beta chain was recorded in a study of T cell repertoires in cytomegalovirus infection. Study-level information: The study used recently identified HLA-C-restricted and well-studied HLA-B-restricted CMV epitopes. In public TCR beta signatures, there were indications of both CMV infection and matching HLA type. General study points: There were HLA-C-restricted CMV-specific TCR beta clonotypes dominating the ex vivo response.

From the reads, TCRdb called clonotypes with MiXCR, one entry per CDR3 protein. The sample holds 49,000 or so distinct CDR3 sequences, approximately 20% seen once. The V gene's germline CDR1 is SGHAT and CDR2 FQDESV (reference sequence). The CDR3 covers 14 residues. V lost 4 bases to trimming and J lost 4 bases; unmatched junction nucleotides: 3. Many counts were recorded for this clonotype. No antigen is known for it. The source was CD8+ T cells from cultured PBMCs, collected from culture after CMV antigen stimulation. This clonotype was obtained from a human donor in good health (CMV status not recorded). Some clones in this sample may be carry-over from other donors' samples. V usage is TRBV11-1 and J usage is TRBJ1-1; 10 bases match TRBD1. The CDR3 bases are TGTGCCAGCAGCTCTTGGGACAGGGGCACTGAAGCTTTCTTT. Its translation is CASSSWDRGTEAFF.